This TCR beta chain was identified in a study of blood T cell repertoires in COVID-19. Study-wide background: Nucleic acid was either cDNA or gDNA, and it came from T cells, B-cell-depleted T cells, or PBMCs.

The germline V gene has CDR1 SGHRS and CDR2 YFSETQ. The CDR3 extends over 14 amino acids. V shed 2 bases and J 5 bases; nucleotides not matched to a gene: 6. Methods used by the authors: The authors estimated nucleated cell counts from reference gene primer amplification. Data came from immunoSEQ multiplex PCR; TCRdb stores just in-frame clones and leaves some out. The DNA was the basis for D and trimming; V, J and clone size are from that table. This table has 270,000 or so clones, about 80% appearing once. Those who participated ranged in age from 18 to 89 years and resided in some 24 US areas. Clinical history as reported by participants underpinned cohort assignment.

This receptor was taken from a man aged 50 or older who had recovered from COVID-19. The chain carries TRBV5-1 and TRBJ1-1; 7 bases align to TRBD1. The sample taken for sequencing was PBMCs or T cells enriched from blood (not recorded which). CDR3 region: CASSFRDSKTEAFF. DNA of the CDR3: TGCGCCAGCAGCTTCCGGGACAGTAAGACTGAAGCTTTCTTT.